Presented here are 13 T cell receptor beta chains from one specimen sequenced in a study of T cell responses to AZD1222 COVID-19 vaccine. Repertoires were generated with immunoSEQ multiplex PCR, while TCRdb's copy carries only in-frame clones and drops some. The sample has roughly 140,000 clones, about 89% seen once. This sample comprised peripheral blood, obtained 28 days after the second AZD1222 dose. The receptor set was obtained from an adult who received the AZD1222 COVID-19 vaccine.

The chain is built from TRBV15 and TRBJ2-5; D gene unclear. V was pared by 1 base and J by 2 bases, with 17 bases between. From germline, CDR1 is LNHNV and CDR2 YYDKDF (reference sequence). CDR3 length: 17 amino acids. The CDR3 DNA reads as TGTGCCACCAGCAGAGGAGGTGTCAGGTCGACTCAAGAGACCCAGTACTTC. As protein: CATSRGGVRSTQETQYF.

The V gene is TRBV10-3, the J gene TRBJ2-1; the D gene could be TRBD1 or TRBD2 (6 bases each). CDR1 ENHRY and CDR2 SYGVKD come from the germline V gene. V was pared by 8 bases and J by 11 bases, with 19 bases between. This CDR3 is built from 13 residues. CDR3 in amino acids: CAISGGQGFKQFF. The CDR3, as DNA: TGTGCCATCTCTGGGGGGCAGGGGTTTAAGCAGTTCTTC.

V gene TRBV18 combines with J gene TRBJ2-1, with 10 bases identical to TRBD1. The CDR3 is 16 amino acids. Germline V gives CDR1 KGHSH, CDR2 LQKENI. Germline trimming cut 2 bases from V and 8 bases from J; bases unmatched to any gene: 9. CDR3 sequence reads: CASSPFRQGAKDEQFF. CDR3 nucleotides: TGTGCCAGCTCACCATTTAGACAGGGGGCAAAAGATGAGCAGTTCTTC.

V is TRBV11-2 and J is TRBJ2-1; 8 nucleotides agree with TRBD1. V trimming: 7 bases; J trimming: 7 bases; junction bases outside the gene matches: 9. This CDR3 region has 14 residues. Germline CDR1 SGHAT, CDR2 FQNNGV. The CDR3 coding sequence is TGTGCCAGCAACCCCCCAGGGGGCTTAAATGAGCAGTTCTTC. Translating gives CASNPPGGLNEQFF.

The rearrangement joins TRBV19 to TRBJ2-7; D gene ambiguous. CDR3 size: 17 residues. The germline V and J ends were trimmed by 4 bases and 2 bases, with 21 bases remaining between them. In germline, CDR1 is LNHDA, CDR2 SQIVND (reference sequence). The CDR3 nucleotides are TGTGCCAGTAGTAGTAACTCCAACAGAGTTAGGACCTACGAGCAGTACTTC. Amino acids: CASSSNSNRVRTYEQYF. The complete variable domain, with remaining parts taken from reference TRBV19 and TRBJ2-7, reads DGGITQSPKYLFRKEGQNVTLSCEQNLNHDAMYWYRQDPGQGLRLIYYSQIVNDFQKGDIAEGYSVSREKKESFPLTVTSAQKNPTAFYLCASSSNSNRVRTYEQYFGPGTRLTVT.

This chain connects TRBV4-2 to TRBJ2-7; maybe TRBD1 (6 bases). In germline, CDR1 is LGHNA, CDR2 YNFKEQ. This CDR3 comprises 17 residues. V was pared by 0 bases and J by 2 bases, with 17 bases between. This chain's CDR3 is CASSQDLGGTYPYEQYF. The CDR3 nucleotides read TGTGCCAGCAGCCAAGATCTAGGTGGGACATACCCCTACGAGCAGTACTTC.

CDR3 nucleotides: TGTGCCAGCAGCTTGGTGGGAGGGTACGAGCAGTACTTC. Translation gives CASSLVGGYEQYF. V is TRBV7-9 and J is TRBJ2-7, with 7 nucleotides matching TRBD2. The germline V gene has CDR1 SEHNR and CDR2 FQNEAQ (reference sequence). The CDR3 consists of 13 residues. V shed 3 bases, J shed 4 bases, and the junction held 3 bases outside the gene matches.

This clone was seen a few times. The V gene is TRBV5-6, the J gene TRBJ1-6; no clear D gene. Germline CDR1 SGHDT, CDR2 YYEEEE. The CDR3 covers 14 residues. Trimming shortened V by 1 base and J by 7 bases, and 9 bases separated the two germline ends. The CDR3 here is CASSLRSSNSPLHF. The CDR3 nucleotides read TGTGCCAGCAGCTTGAGGTCTTCCAATTCACCCCTCCACTTT.

The rearrangement joins TRBV28 to TRBJ1-5, with TRBD1 as a possible D gene (5 bases). CDR3 length: 14 amino acids. V was cut by 5 bases and J by 7 bases, with 15 bases left in between. Germline CDR1 MDHEN, CDR2 SYDVKM. In DNA, the CDR3 is TGTGCCAGCAGTACACGGTGGGGCGGCCAGCCCCAGCATTTT. Encoded protein: CASSTRWGGQPQHF.

J is TRBJ2-2 and V is TRBV6-2 or TRBV6-3, with unresolved D. V shed 5 bases and J shed 4 bases, with 8 bases lying between them. Germline V CDR1 and CDR2: MNHEY, SVGEGT. CDR3 length: 13 amino acids. The DNA for the CDR3 is TGTGCCAGCAGTCCGCTAAGCACCGGGGAGCTGTTTTTT. It translates to CASSPLSTGELFF.

The chain links TRBV4-2 to TRBJ1-5; 8 nucleotides agree with TRBD1. Germline-derived CDR1 and CDR2 are LGHNA and YNFKEQ. Losses at the gene ends were 0 bases for V and 3 bases for J; bases not matched to a gene: 4. This CDR3 region has 16 residues. The CDR3 DNA reads TGTGCCAGCAGCCAAGATCAGGGACAGGACAATCAGCCCCAGCATTTT. It codes for CASSQDQGQDNQPQHF.

For the CDR3, the DNA is TGTGCCAGCACCCCAAGGTGGGCTAGCGGGAGTAGGAATGAGCAGTTCTTC. It specifies CASTPRWASGSRNEQFF. The chain recombines TRBV7-2 with TRBJ2-1; 10 bases match TRBD2. Germline assignment: CDR1 SGHTA and CDR2 FQGNSA. V lost 7 bases, J lost 7 bases, and 16 bases stayed unmatched. The CDR3 runs to 17 residues. Full variable domain (outside the CDR3, taken from reference TRBV7-2 and TRBJ2-1): GAGVSQSPSNKVTEKGKDVELRCDPISGHTALYWYRQSLGQGLEFLIYFQGNSAPDKSGLPSDRFSAERTGGSVSTLTIQRTQQEDSAVYLCASTPRWASGSRNEQFFGPGTRLTVL.

CDR3 DNA sequence: TGTGCCAGCAGCTTAGAGGGTCGGGGGGTTTGGACTGAAGCTTTCTTT. Encoded protein: CASSLEGRGVWTEAFF. This rearrangement joins TRBV11-2 to TRBJ1-1; maybe TRBD1 (5 bases). CDR1 and CDR2 from the germline V gene are SGHAT and FQNNGV. The V end was cut by 0 bases, the J end by 5 bases, with 16 bases between. This CDR3 contains 16 residues.